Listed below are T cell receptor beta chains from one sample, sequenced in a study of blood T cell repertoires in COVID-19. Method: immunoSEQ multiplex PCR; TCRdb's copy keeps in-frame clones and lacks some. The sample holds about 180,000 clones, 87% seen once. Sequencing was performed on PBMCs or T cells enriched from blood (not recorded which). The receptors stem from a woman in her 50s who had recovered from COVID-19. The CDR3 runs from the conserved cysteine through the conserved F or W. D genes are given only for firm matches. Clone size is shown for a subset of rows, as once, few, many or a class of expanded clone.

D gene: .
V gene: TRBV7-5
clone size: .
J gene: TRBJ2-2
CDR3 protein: CARSPARDRGPSVTGELFF
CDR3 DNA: TGTGCCAGAAGCCCGGCTCGGGACAGGGGGCCATCGGTCACCGGGGAGCTGTTTTTT

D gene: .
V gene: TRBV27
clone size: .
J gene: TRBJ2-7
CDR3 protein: CASSVLDRRYEQYF
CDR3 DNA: TGTGCCAGCAGTGTTCTTGACAGGCGGTACGAGCAGTACTTC

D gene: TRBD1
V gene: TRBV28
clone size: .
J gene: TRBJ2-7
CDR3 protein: CASSLLTGGSYEQYF
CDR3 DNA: TGTGCCAGCAGTTTATTGACAGGGGGCTCCTACGAGCAGTACTTC

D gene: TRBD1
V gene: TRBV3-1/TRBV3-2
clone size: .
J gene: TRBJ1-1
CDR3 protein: CASSQGKSTGPGGKAFF
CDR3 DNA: TGTGCCAGCAGCCAAGGGAAGTCGACAGGGCCGGGCGGGAAAGCTTTCTTT

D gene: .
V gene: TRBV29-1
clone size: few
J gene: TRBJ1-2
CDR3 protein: CSVVPQGSRGYTF
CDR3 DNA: TGCAGCGTTGTACCTCAGGGGAGTCGCGGCTACACCTTC

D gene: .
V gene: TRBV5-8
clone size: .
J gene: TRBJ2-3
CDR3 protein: CASTLTHTDTQYF
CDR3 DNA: TGTGCCAGCACCCTAACCCACACAGATACGCAGTATTTT

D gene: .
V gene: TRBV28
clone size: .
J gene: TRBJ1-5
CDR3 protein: CASSLFYNGNQPQHF
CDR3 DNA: TGTGCCAGCAGTTTGTTCTATAATGGCAATCAGCCCCAGCATTTT

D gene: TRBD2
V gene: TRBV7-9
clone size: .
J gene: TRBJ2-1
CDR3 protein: CASSVGGSSGEQFF
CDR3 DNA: TGTGCCAGCAGTGTAGGCGGGAGTTCGGGTGAGCAGTTCTTC

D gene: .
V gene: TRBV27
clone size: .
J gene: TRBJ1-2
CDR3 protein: CASSKWQGYGYTF
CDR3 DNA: TGTGCCAGCAGTAAGTGGCAGGGGTATGGCTACACCTTC

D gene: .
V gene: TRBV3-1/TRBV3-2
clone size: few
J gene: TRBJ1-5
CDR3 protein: CASSLGQNNQPQHF
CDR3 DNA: TGTGCCAGCAGCCTTGGACAGAACAATCAGCCCCAGCATTTT

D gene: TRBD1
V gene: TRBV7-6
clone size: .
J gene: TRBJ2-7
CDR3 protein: CASSEGTGFPYEQYF
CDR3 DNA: TGTGCCAGCAGCGAGGGGACAGGTTTTCCCTACGAGCAGTACTTC

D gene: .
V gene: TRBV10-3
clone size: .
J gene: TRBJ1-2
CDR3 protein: CAIRSGVNYGYTF
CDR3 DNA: TGTGCCATCAGATCCGGGGTTAACTATGGCTACACCTTC

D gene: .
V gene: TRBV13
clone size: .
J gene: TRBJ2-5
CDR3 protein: CASSLSAVTEETQYF
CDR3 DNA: TGTGCCAGCAGCTTATCGGCCGTAACAGAGGAGACCCAGTACTTC

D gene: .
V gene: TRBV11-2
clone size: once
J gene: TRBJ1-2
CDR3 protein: CASSLAGSQSF
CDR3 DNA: TGTGCCAGCAGCTTAGCGGGGAGTCAGTCCTTC

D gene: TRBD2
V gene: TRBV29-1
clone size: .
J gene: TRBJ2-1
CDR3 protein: CSALAGGYNEQFF
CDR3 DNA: TGCAGCGCCCTAGCGGGAGGGTACAATGAGCAGTTCTTC

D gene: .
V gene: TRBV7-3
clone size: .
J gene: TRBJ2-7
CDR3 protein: CASSKTVVGEQYF
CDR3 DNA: TGTGCCAGCAGCAAGACAGTAGTTGGCGAGCAGTACTTC

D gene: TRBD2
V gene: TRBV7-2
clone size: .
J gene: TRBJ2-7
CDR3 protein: CASSFATSGRVYEQYF
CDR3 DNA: TGTGCCAGCAGCTTCGCGACTAGCGGGAGGGTGTACGAGCAGTACTTC

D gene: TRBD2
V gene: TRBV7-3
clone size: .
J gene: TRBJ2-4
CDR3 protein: CASSLDGRGGNIQYF
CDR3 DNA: TGTGCCAGCAGCTTAGACGGGAGGGGCGGAAACATTCAGTACTTC

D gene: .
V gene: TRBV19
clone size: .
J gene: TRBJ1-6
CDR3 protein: CASGQGFSPLHF
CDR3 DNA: TGTGCCAGCGGTCAGGGTTTTTCACCCCTCCACTTT

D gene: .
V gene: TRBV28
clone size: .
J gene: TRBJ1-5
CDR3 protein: CASSGQIPAPQHF
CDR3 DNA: TGTGCCAGCAGCGGACAGATTCCGGCGCCCCAGCATTTT

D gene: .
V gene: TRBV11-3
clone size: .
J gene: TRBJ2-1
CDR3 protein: CASSFGEYNEQFF
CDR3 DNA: TGTGCCAGCAGCTTTGGGGAGTACAATGAGCAGTTCTTC

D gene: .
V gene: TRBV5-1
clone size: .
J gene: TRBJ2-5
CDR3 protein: CASSLEGFRPQYF
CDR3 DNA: TGCGCCAGCAGCTTGGAGGGGTTCAGACCCCAGTACTTC

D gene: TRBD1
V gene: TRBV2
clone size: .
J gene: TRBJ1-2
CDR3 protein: CASRMGQPANYGYTF
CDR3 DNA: TGTGCCAGCAGGATGGGACAGCCAGCTAACTATGGCTACACCTTC

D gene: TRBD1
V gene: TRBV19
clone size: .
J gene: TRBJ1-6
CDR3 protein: CASSRQGALNSPLHF
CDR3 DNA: TGTGCCAGTAGCAGACAGGGGGCGCTTAATTCACCCCTCCACTTT

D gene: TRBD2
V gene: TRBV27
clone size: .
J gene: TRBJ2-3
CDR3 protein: CASSSSRRETDTQYF
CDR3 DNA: TGTGCCAGCAGTTCCTCGAGGCGGGAGACAGATACGCAGTATTTT

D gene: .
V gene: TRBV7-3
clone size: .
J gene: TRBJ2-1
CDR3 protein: CASSPRISSYNEQFF
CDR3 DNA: TGTGCCAGCAGCCCCCGTATTAGCTCCTACAATGAGCAGTTCTTC

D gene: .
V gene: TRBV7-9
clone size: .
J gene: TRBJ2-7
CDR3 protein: CASSGGAREQYF
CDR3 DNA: TGTGCCAGCAGCGGGGGGGCTAGGGAGCAGTACTTC

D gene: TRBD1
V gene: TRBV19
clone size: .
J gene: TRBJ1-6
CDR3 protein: CASRTTTGAGSPLHF
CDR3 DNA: TGTGCCAGTAGAACTACGACAGGGGCTGGCTCACCCCTCCACTTT

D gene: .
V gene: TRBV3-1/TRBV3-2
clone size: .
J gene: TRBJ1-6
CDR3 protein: CASSLQGNSPLHF
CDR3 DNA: TGTGCCAGCAGTCTCCAGGGTAATTCACCCCTCCACTTT

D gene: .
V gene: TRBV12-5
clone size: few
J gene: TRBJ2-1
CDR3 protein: CASGLVQVYNEQFF
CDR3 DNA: TGTGCTAGTGGTTTGGTACAGGTCTACAATGAGCAGTTCTTC

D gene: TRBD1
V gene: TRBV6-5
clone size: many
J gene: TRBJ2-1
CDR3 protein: CASSSLPGQGGNEQFF
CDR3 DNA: TGTGCCAGCAGTTCACTTCCGGGACAGGGAGGTAATGAGCAGTTCTTC

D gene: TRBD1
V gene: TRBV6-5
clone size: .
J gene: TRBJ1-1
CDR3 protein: CASRGQGALNTEAFF
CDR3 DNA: TGTGCCAGCAGAGGACAGGGGGCCTTGAACACTGAAGCTTTCTTT